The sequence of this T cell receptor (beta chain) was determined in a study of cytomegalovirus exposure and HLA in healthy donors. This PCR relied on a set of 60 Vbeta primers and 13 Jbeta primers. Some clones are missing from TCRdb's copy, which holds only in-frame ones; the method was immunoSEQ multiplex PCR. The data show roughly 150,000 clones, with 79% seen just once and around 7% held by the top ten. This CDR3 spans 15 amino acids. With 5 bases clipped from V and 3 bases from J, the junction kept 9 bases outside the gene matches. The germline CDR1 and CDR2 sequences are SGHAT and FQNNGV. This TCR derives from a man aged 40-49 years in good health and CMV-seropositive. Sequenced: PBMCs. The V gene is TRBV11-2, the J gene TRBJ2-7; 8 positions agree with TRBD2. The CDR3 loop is CASSLAGGLGYEQYF. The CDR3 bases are TGTGCCAGCAGCCTCGCCGGGGGACTAGGCTACGAGCAGTACTTC.